One sample yielded the 30 T cell receptor beta chains listed below, sequenced in a study of cytomegalovirus exposure and HLA in healthy donors. In the PCR, 60 Vbeta and 13 Jbeta primers were used. The protocol was immunoSEQ multiplex PCR, while the TCRdb copy is restricted to in-frame clones and leaves out a portion. This sample has 150,000 to 200,000 clones, with 65% to 80% found just once. Material: PBMCs. The receptors stem from a woman aged 25 to 39 in good health and CMV-seropositive.

The rearrangement links TRBV29-1 to TRBJ1-1, with D unresolved. V lost 8 bases, J lost 1 base, and 17 bases lay in between. Germline CDR1 is SQVTM and CDR2 is ANQGSEA. This CDR3 has 14 residues. CDR3: CSSASRRQNTEAFF. The CDR3 nucleotides read TGCAGCTCCGCGTCGCGAAGACAGAACACTGAAGCTTTCTTT. The complete variable domain, with remaining parts taken from reference TRBV29-1 and TRBJ1-1, reads SAVISQKPSRDICQRGTSLTIQCQVDSQVTMMFWYRQQPGQSLTLIATANQGSEATYESGFVIDKFPISRPNLTFSTLTVSNMSPEDSSIYLCSSASRRQNTEAFFGQGTRLTVV.

V gene TRBV19 combines with J gene TRBJ1-2, with 8 bases that match TRBD1. Trimming cost V 7 bases and J 5 bases; bases outside gene matches: 12. This CDR3 has 15 residues. In germline, CDR1 is LNHDA, CDR2 SQIVND (reference sequence). CDR3 loop: CASNADREASYGYTF. CDR3 DNA sequence: TGTGCCAGTAACGCGGACAGGGAAGCTTCTTATGGCTACACCTTC.

The sample holds one count of this clone. The rearrangement uses TRBV7-2 and TRBJ2-7; tentative D call: TRBD2 (5 bases). CDR1 is SGHTA, CDR2 FQGNSA, per germline. The germline V and J ends were trimmed by 5 bases and 2 bases, with 16 bases remaining between them. The CDR3 sequence is 15 residues long. The CDR3 spells CASSRTFSQTYEQYF. The CDR3 DNA reads as TGTGCCAGCAGCCGGACTTTCTCCCAAACCTACGAGCAGTACTTC.

This clone occurred a few times. Within the sample, other DNA sequences also encode this same CDR3. The chain carries TRBV5-1 and TRBJ2-1, with 11 bases lining up with TRBD2. V shed 3 bases, J shed 4 bases, and the junction held 0 bases outside the gene matches. Per the germline V gene, CDR1 is SGHRS and CDR2 is YFSETQ. This CDR3 region has 14 residues. The CDR3 nucleotides are TGCGCCAGCAGCTCTAGCGGGGGGTACAATGAGCAGTTCTTC. Residues: CASSSSGGYNEQFF.

V usage is TRBV9 and J usage is TRBJ2-5; 16 bases align to TRBD2. This CDR3 is 17 amino acids long. V trimming: 4 bases; J trimming: 4 bases; junction bases outside the gene matches: 7. Germline CDR1 SGDLS, CDR2 YYNGEE. CDR3 sequence: CASSPGLAGGIGETQYF. The CDR3 bases are TGTGCCAGCAGCCCGGGACTAGCGGGAGGGATCGGAGAGACCCAGTACTTC.

The CDR3 coding sequence is TGCGCCAGCAGCCAAGAACTGCCGGGGGAGCTGTTTTTT. It translates to CASSQELPGELFF. The chain employs TRBV4-3 and TRBJ2-2; no clear D. V dropped 0 bases and J dropped 8 bases, with 7 bases sitting between them. There are 13 residues in the CDR3. Germline V gene data show CDR1 as LGHNA and CDR2 as YSLEER.

V is TRBV29-1 and J is TRBJ2-1; 7 bases line up with TRBD1. Germline values: CDR1 SQVTM, CDR2 ANQGSEA. V gave up 7 bases and J gave up 4 bases; unmatched junction bases: 13. The CDR3 length is 15 residues. The CDR3 DNA is TGCAGCGGCTACACTCAAGGGGGACAGTACAATGAGCAGTTCTTC. Encoded protein: CSGYTQGGQYNEQFF.

The chain recombines TRBV5-1 with TRBJ2-5; the D is unclear. Between the trimmed V and J ends, which lost 1 base and 1 base, there was a span of 5 bases. There are 13 residues in the CDR3. CDR1 is SGHRS, CDR2 YFSETQ, per germline. The CDR3 DNA sequence: TGCGCCAGCAGCTTGTTCCTCCAAGAGACCCAGTACTTC. It yields the protein CASSLFLQETQYF.

About this clone itself: Sequence at one end of the junction differs from germline and may be a read error. This chain connects TRBV10-3 to TRBJ1-5, with TRBD1 identical over 8 bases. The CDR3 runs to 15 residues. Germline V gene sequence: CDR1 ENHRY, CDR2 SYGVKD. In DNA form, the CDR3 reads TGTGCCATCAGTGAGACAGACAGGGGAGGTCAGCCCCAACATTTT. Its translation: CAISETDRGGQPQHF.

The rearrangement joins TRBV28 to TRBJ2-2; D not resolved. V lost 3 bases and J lost 1, with 6 bases in between. Germline V gene lookup returns CDR1 MDHEN and CDR2 SYDVKM. The CDR3 runs 14 residues. CDR3 nucleotide sequence: TGTGCCAGCAGTTTCTACGGGAACACCGGGGAGCTGTTTTTT. Protein sequence: CASSFYGNTGELFF.

The chain couples TRBV5-6 to TRBJ1-4; unclear D gene. The V and J ends lost 1 base and 8 bases respectively, with 15 bases between them. The CDR3 extends over 15 amino acids. In germline, CDR1 is SGHDT, CDR2 YYEEEE. The CDR3 protein is CASSLRRALKEKLFF. The CDR3 DNA sequence: TGTGCCAGCAGCTTGAGGAGGGCGCTTAAAGAAAAACTGTTTTTT.

The rearrangement uses TRBV11-2 and TRBJ1-4; 8 bases agree with TRBD1. Looked up from germline, CDR1 is SGHAT and CDR2 is FQNNGV. The CDR3 totals 15 residues. After removal of 2 bases from V and 8 bases from J, the junction contained 7 bases not matched to a gene. CDR3: CASSLSAGGYEKLFF. As DNA, the CDR3 is TGTGCCAGCAGCTTAAGCGCAGGGGGCTACGAAAAACTGTTTTTT. Supplemented by reference TRBV11-2 and TRBJ1-4, the full variable domain reads EAGVAQSPRYKIIEKRQSVAFWCNPISGHATLYWYQQILGQGPKLLIQFQNNGVVDDSQLPKDRFSAERLKGVDSTLKIQPAKLEDSAVYLCASSLSAGGYEKLFFGSGTQLSVL.

This clone was seen once. This rearrangement joins TRBV7-2 to TRBJ2-7, with 10 bases lining up with TRBD2. CDR3 length: 15 amino acids. Germline lookup yields CDR1 SGHTA and CDR2 FQGNSA. V was clipped by 4 bases and J by 3 bases; unmatched bases: 6. CDR3 sequence reads: CASSSTIAGGYEQYF. CDR3 sequence (DNA): TGTGCCAGCAGCTCGACCATAGCGGGGGGCTACGAGCAGTACTTC.

This chain links TRBV10-2 with TRBJ1-2, with TRBD1 as a possible D gene (6 bases). This CDR3 is 13 amino acids long. V was cut by 6 bases and J by 6 bases, with 14 bases left in between. Germline CDR1 is WSHSY and CDR2 is SAAADI. The CDR3 loop is CASRMTGLNGYTF. The CDR3 DNA reads TGCGCCAGCAGAATGACAGGCCTGAATGGCTACACCTTC.

This clone was observed a handful of times. J is TRBJ2-1 and V is TRBV9; D might be TRBD1 (5 bases). In germline, CDR1 is SGDLS, CDR2 YYNGEE. The CDR3 sequence is 12 residues long. V was cut by 4 bases and J by 9 bases, with 11 bases left in between. CDR3 sequence reads: CASSPRRGEQFF. The CDR3 coding sequence is TGTGCCAGCAGCCCCCGTAGGGGTGAGCAGTTCTTC.

V gene TRBV6-5 combines with J gene TRBJ1-1, with D maybe TRBD1 (5 bases). The CDR3 contains 14 residues. CDR1 is MNHEY, CDR2 SVGAGI, per germline. V gave up 3 bases and J gave up 5 bases, with 13 bases separating them. The CDR3: CASSYRGGNTEAFF. CDR3 coding DNA: TGTGCCAGCAGTTATAGGGGAGGTAATACTGAAGCTTTCTTT.

This chain connects TRBV27 to TRBJ2-3; TRBD1 agrees at 8 bases. This CDR3 spans 19 amino acids. The ends lost 4 bases at V and 0 bases at J; junction bases unmatched: 15. Germline V lookup: CDR1 MNHEY, CDR2 SMNVEV (reference sequence). CDR3 loop: CASSSISQGVGASTDTQYF. In DNA, the CDR3 is TGTGCCAGCAGTTCGATATCACAGGGGGTAGGGGCTAGCACAGATACGCAGTATTTT.

The chain employs TRBV21-1 and TRBJ2-7; the table's D call, TRBD1, was not checked against the DNA. TRBV21-1 corresponds to a pseudogene. The CDR3 sequence is 14 residues long. Here the CDR3 reads CASSTVPAGYEQYF. The CDR3 DNA reads TGTGCCAGCAGCACGGTCCCGGCAGGGTACGAGCAGTACTTC.

In this sample, this clone turned up once. The chain employs TRBV5-8 and TRBJ1-1; the D gene is possibly TRBD1 (5 bases). CDR3 length: 15 residues. Trimming took off 0 bases at V and 1 base at J, with 10 bases between the two ends. The germline CDR1 and CDR2 sequences are SGHTS and YDEGEE. The CDR3 DNA reads TGTGCCAGCAGCTTGGGGGGAGGGACGAACACTGAAGCTTTCTTT. It yields the protein CASSLGGGTNTEAFF.

This chain uses TRBV2 with TRBJ1-5; 8 bases map to TRBD1. The CDR3 is made up of 15 amino acids. Germline V gene sequence: CDR1 SNHLY, CDR2 FYNNEI. The trim removed 4 bases at V and 15 bases at J, leaving 17 bases unmatched. CDR3 bases: TGTGCCAGCAGTGCTAAGACCTTTACGACCGGGACAGGGCATTTT. Translated, it gives CASSAKTFTTGTGHF.

The chain links TRBV29-1 to TRBJ1-5; tentative D call: TRBD1 (5 bases). The CDR3 spans 13 residues. V lost 4 bases to trimming and J lost 4 bases, with 11 bases between them. Germline loops: CDR1 SQVTM, CDR2 ANQGSEA. The CDR3 DNA is TGCAGCGTTGTGCAGGGAGGGAATCAGCCCCAGCATTTT. It translates to CSVVQGGNQPQHF.

This clone occurred once. The rearrangement links TRBV2 to TRBJ2-1; TRBD2 aligns across 10 bases. Germline V gene lookup returns CDR1 SNHLY and CDR2 FYNNEI. The J segment lost 4 bases and the V segment lost 6 bases, leaving 6 bases of the junction unmatched. CDR3 length: 15 amino acids. The CDR3 DNA reads TGTGCCAGCAGGCTTGGGACTAGCGTTTACAATGAGCAGTTCTTC. As protein: CASRLGTSVYNEQFF.

The V call is TRBV4-1, the J call TRBJ2-7, with 10 bases lining up with TRBD1. The CDR3 length is 16 residues. V trimming: 0 bases; J trimming: 2 bases; junction bases outside the gene matches: 4. CDR1 is MGHRA and CDR2 is YSYEKL in the germline V gene. The chain's CDR3 is CASSQDGGTGAYEQYF. In nucleotides, the CDR3 is TGCGCCAGCAGCCAAGACGGGGGGACAGGGGCCTACGAGCAGTACTTC.

The V and J genes are TRBV19 and TRBJ2-2; D is perhaps TRBD1 (6 bases). Trimming took 7 bases from V and 7 from J, leaving 19 bases between them. CDR3 length equals 15 residues. Germline V gene lookup returns CDR1 LNHDA and CDR2 SQIVND (reference sequence). The CDR3 DNA reads TGTGCCAGTACCGCCCGCAAGGGGGAAGGCGGGGAGCTGTTTTTT. Translating gives CASTARKGEGGELFF.

This rearrangement joins TRBV19 to TRBJ2-7, with D possibly TRBD1 on 6 matching bases. This CDR3 has 15 residues. Germline assignment: CDR1 LNHDA and CDR2 SQIVND (reference sequence). Trimming removed 4 bases from V and 2 bases from J, with 15 bases in between. CDR3 nucleotide sequence: TGTGCCAGTAGTAAGGACAGTAGTGTCACCTACGAGCAGTACTTC. As protein: CASSKDSSVTYEQYF.

The chain recombines TRBV5-1 with TRBJ1-2, with TRBD1 identical over 7 bases. CDR3 size: 13 residues. V was clipped by 4 bases and J by 2 bases; unmatched bases: 2. Germline CDR1 is SGHRS and CDR2 is YFSETQ. The CDR3 nucleotides read TGCGCCAGCAGCACGGGACAGAACTATGGCTACACCTTC. Translated: CASSTGQNYGYTF. Full variable domain (missing parts from reference TRBV5-1 and TRBJ1-2): KAGVTQTPRYLIKTRGQQVTLSCSPISGHRSVSWYQQTPGQGLQFLFEYFSETQRNKGNFPGRFSGRQFSNSRSEMNVSTLELGDSALYLCASSTGQNYGYTFGSGTRLTVV.

The gene calls are TRBV5-4 and TRBJ1-4, with a possible D match to TRBD1 (5 bases). This CDR3 comprises 17 residues. CDR1 SGHNT and CDR2 YYREEE come from the germline V gene (reference sequence). The ends were cut back, 0 bases at V and 0 bases at J, with 12 bases in the middle. The DNA of the CDR3 is TGTGCCAGCAGCTTGGAAAGGGGCCAGGCAACTAATGAAAAACTGTTTTTT. Residues: CASSLERGQATNEKLFF.

The CDR3 DNA follows: TGCAGCGTTCTCTCAGGGGTTGGTACAGATACGCAGTATTTT. Protein product: CSVLSGVGTDTQYF. V is TRBV29-1 and J is TRBJ2-3; TRBD1 might be the D (6 bases). Per germline, CDR1 SQVTM and CDR2 ANQGSEA. The CDR3 is made up of 14 amino acids. With 5 bases removed from V and 3 bases from J, the gap between germline ends came to 15 bases.

V gene TRBV27 combines with J gene TRBJ2-7; no firm D call. V was shortened by 3 bases and J by 2 bases, with 11 bases between the two germline ends. CDR1 is MNHEY, CDR2 SMNVEV, per germline (reference sequence). The CDR3 extends over 14 amino acids. The CDR3 DNA reads TGTGCCAGCAGTTTCCTTGACAATCCCTACGAGCAGTACTTC. Translation: CASSFLDNPYEQYF.

V and J are TRBV9 and TRBJ2-1; a possible D gene is TRBD2 (5 bases). The ends were cut back, 2 bases at V and 1 base at J, with 13 bases in the middle. CDR3 length: 16 residues. Germline V gene sequence: CDR1 SGDLS, CDR2 YYNGEE. Here the CDR3 DNA reads TGTGCCAGCAGCGTTTTCAGCGGATCTTCCTACAATGAGCAGTTCTTC. Its protein product is CASSVFSGSSYNEQFF.